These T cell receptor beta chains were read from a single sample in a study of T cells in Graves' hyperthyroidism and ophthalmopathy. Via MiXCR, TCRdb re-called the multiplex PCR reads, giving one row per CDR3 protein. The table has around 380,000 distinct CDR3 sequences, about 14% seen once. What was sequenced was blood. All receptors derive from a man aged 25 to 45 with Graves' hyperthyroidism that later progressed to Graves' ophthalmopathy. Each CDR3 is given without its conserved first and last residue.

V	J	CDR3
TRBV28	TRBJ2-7	ASSFEGLGNEQY
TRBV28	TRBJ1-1	ASSSAQGSAEAF
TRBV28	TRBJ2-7	ASSPVIPYEQY
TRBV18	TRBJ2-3	ASSPGTSDTQY
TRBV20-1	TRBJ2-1	SARDRGGNEQF
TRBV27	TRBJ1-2	ASSSGGGFRGYT
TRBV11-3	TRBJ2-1	ASSRAGTGDVNEQF
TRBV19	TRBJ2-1	ASSPDGRSSYNEQF
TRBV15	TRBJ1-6	ATSKGHNSPLH
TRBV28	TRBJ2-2	ASREGMGGELF
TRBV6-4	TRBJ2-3	ASSPFDNTDTQY
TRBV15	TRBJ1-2	ATSPRQTFSYGYT
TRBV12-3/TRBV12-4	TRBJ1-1	ASSLGDSPGAEAF
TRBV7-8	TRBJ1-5	ASSLGAGYGNQPQH
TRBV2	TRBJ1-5	ASRSGLSNQPQH
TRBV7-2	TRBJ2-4	ASSLDLIAKNIQY
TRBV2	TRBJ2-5	ASTGLVETQY
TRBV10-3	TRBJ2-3	AISEKDSQTDTQY
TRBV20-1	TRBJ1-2	SAPTDRGGYT
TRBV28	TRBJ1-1	ASSSHRGSPEAF
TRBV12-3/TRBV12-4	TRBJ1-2	ASSTGTPGGYT
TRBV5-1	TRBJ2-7	ASGGTGSYEQY
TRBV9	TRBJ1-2	ASSGGAGTGPGYT
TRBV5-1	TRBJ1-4	ASSLAVGLAEKLF
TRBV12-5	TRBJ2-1	ASGLTRVVNEQF
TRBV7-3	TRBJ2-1	ASSLVAGGPEQF
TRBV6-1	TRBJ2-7	ASQTNYEQY
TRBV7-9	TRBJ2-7	ASSLVGQGSLLQY
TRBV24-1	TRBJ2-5	ATSDPGTGGQETQY
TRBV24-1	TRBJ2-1	ATSDPPSPRQGAGNEQF
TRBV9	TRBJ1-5	ASSGSGTLNQPQH
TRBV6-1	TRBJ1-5	ASSETGNSNQPQH
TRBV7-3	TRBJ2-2	ASSLNPINTGELF
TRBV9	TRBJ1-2	ASSVERGHNGYT
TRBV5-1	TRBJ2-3	ASSLELAGSDTQY
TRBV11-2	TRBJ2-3	ASSLSANSGGGTDTQY
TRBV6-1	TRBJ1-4	ASRKTGATNEKLF
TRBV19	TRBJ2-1	ASSPGYPNEQF
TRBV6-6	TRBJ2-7	ASSYLDRAYEQY
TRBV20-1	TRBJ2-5	SARVAGGPKETQY
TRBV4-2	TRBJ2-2	ASSQDVVKVTGELF
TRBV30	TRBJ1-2	AWNTGDSGYT
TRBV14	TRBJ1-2	SSSPTGQGNGYT
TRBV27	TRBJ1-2	ASSIAGQGASGYT
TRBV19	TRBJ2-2	ASIGRETGGYTGELF
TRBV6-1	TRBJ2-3	ASSKLATSTDTQY
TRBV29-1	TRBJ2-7	SVSEAYEQY
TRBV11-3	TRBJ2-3	ASSLPGTGIDTQY